The clone carrying this TCR beta chain has more than one count but fewer than ten. This sample was included in a study of T-cell memory formation after mild COVID-19. V was pared by 3 bases and J by 8 bases, with 13 bases between. There are 13 residues in the CDR3. TCRdb re-called the 5' RACE reads with MiXCR, one entry per CDR3 protein. The data show under 300,000 distinct CDR3 sequences, 8% to 10% seen once. Sequencing was carried out using PBMCs or a T cell subset sorted from them (not recorded which). The chain employs TRBV12-3 or TRBV12-4 and TRBJ1-2; D is possibly TRBD1 (6 bases). This sequence was found in a man aged 18 to 30 who had mild COVID-19 (a few samples of this study predate the infection). Cell type and time point are not known. The CDR3 region is CASSFAGAEGYTF. The CDR3 nucleotides are TGTGCCAGCAGTTTTGCAGGGGCGGAGGGCTACACCTTC.